These 16 T cell receptor beta chains were all obtained from the same sample, sequenced in a study of blood T cell repertoires in COVID-19. Method: immunoSEQ multiplex PCR; TCRdb's copy keeps in-frame clones and lacks some. The sample yields some 390,000 clones, 75% to 90% seen once. Sample: peripheral blood. These receptor sequences come from a woman between 40 and 55 years old with COVID-19, enrolled during active disease.

This chain joins TRBV5-4 and TRBJ1-1, with D possibly being TRBD1 (6 bases). The germline V and J ends were trimmed by 1 base and 3 bases, with 13 bases remaining between them. Germline CDR1 is SGHNT and CDR2 is YYREEE (reference sequence). The CDR3 is made up of 15 amino acids. The CDR3 loop reads CASSLSRGADTEAFF. The CDR3, as DNA: TGTGCCAGCAGCTTGTCTCGGGGGGCAGACACTGAAGCTTTCTTT.

The rearrangement uses TRBV9 and TRBJ1-3, with 7 bases fitting TRBD1. V lost 7 bases to trimming and J lost 3 bases; unmatched junction nucleotides: 7. CDR3 length: 14 residues. Per germline, CDR1 SGDLS and CDR2 YYNGEE. The CDR3 protein is CASAGTAYGNTIYF. The CDR3 DNA is TGTGCCAGCGCCGGGACAGCTTATGGAAACACCATATATTTT.

This chain joins TRBV18 and TRBJ1-1; D possibly corresponds to TRBD1 (5 bases). CDR1 and CDR2 (germline): KGHSH, LQKENI. V lost 3 bases and J lost 7, with 9 bases in between. The length of the CDR3 is 12 residues. CDR3 bases: TGTGCCAGCTCACCGGGGCGGCGTGAAGCTTTCTTT. It encodes CASSPGRREAFF.

The gene calls are TRBV28 and TRBJ1-1; TRBD1 might be the D (6 bases). The germline V gene has CDR1 MDHEN and CDR2 SYDVKM. Trimming pared 5 bases from V and 9 bases from J, leaving 19 bases between. This CDR3 spans 14 amino acids. The CDR3 loop reads CASSMTPGAQQAFF. CDR3 sequence (DNA): TGTGCCAGCAGTATGACCCCAGGGGCCCAGCAAGCTTTCTTT.

The CDR3 DNA reads as TGTGCCAGCAGCTTAGATACGTGGCCGTATGGCTACACCTTC. It specifies CASSLDTWPYGYTF. The chain joins TRBV7-2 to TRBJ1-2; D remains unclear. The CDR3 has 14 residues. CDR1 is SGHTA and CDR2 is FQGNSA in the germline V gene. V lost 1 base, J lost 5 bases, and 11 bases lay in between.

The V call is TRBV7-6, the J call TRBJ1-1; TRBD1 might be the D (5 bases). V lost 3 bases to trimming and J lost 8 bases, with 13 bases between them. Germline V gene data show CDR1 as SGHVS and CDR2 as FNYEAQ. This CDR3 comprises 13 residues. The CDR3 region is CASSFMTAEEAFF. Here the CDR3 DNA reads TGTGCCAGCAGCTTTATGACAGCTGAAGAAGCTTTCTTT.

CDR3 sequence (DNA): TGTGCCAGCAGCATGGGCACTAGCGGGGTCTACAATGAGCAGTTCTTC. Encoded protein: CASSMGTSGVYNEQFF. The chain has TRBV5-6 and TRBJ2-1, with 10 bases fitting TRBD2. Germline lookup yields CDR1 SGHDT and CDR2 YYEEEE. V trimming: 4 bases; J trimming: 3 bases; junction bases outside the gene matches: 7. The CDR3 has 16 amino acids.

The chain is built from TRBV7-8 and TRBJ1-2; TRBD1 aligns across 9 bases. This CDR3 is built from 16 residues. After removal of 0 bases from V and 6 bases from J, the junction contained 8 bases not matched to a gene. From germline, CDR1 is SGHVS and CDR2 FQNEAQ. The DNA for the CDR3 is TGTGCCAGCAGCTTAGCGCATAGGACAGGGGATAATGGCTACACCTTC. It encodes CASSLAHRTGDNGYTF. Variable domain in full (rest from reference TRBV7-8 and TRBJ1-2): GAGVSQSPRYKVAKRGQDVALRCDPISGHVSLFWYQQALGQGPEFLTYFQNEAQLDKSGLPSDRFFAERPEGSVSTLKIQRTQQEDSAVYLCASSLAHRTGDNGYTFGSGTRLTVV.

The chain uses TRBV28 and TRBJ2-7; tentative D call: TRBD2 (5 bases). Trimming removed 6 bases at V and 4 bases at J, with 13 bases between. The CDR3 loop spans 13 amino acids. Germline V CDR1 and CDR2: MDHEN, SYDVKM. The CDR3 nucleotides are TGTGCCAGCAGATTTGGGCTAGCTTACGAGCAGTACTTC. This gives the protein CASRFGLAYEQYF.

The chain recombines TRBV4-1 with TRBJ1-1; D may be TRBD1 (6 bases). Germline CDR1 reads MGHRA; CDR2 reads YSYEKL. CDR3 length: 16 amino acids. The V and J ends lost 0 bases and 4 bases respectively, with 15 bases between them. The CDR3 sequence: CASSQESWRGGTEAFF. The CDR3 coding sequence is TGCGCCAGCAGCCAAGAAAGTTGGAGGGGGGGCACTGAAGCTTTCTTT.

This clone was seen just once. The chain has TRBV6-5 and TRBJ2-7, with 7 bases aligning to TRBD1. CDR3 length equals 14 residues. Germline V CDR1 and CDR2: MNHEY, SVGAGI. The trim removed 6 bases at V and 2 bases at J, leaving 7 bases unmatched. CDR3 sequence reads: CASSQRQGPYEQYF. CDR3 bases: TGTGCCAGCAGCCAGAGACAGGGACCCTACGAGCAGTACTTC.

The chain joins TRBV18 to TRBJ2-3; D remains unclear. V was trimmed by 6 bases and J by 0 bases, leaving 25 bases between them. The CDR3 length is 19 residues. CDR1 and CDR2 (germline): KGHSH, LQKENI. CDR3 region: CASSHRPSQAHGSTDTQYF. CDR3 bases: TGTGCCAGCTCCCATCGACCGTCTCAGGCCCATGGAAGCACAGATACGCAGTATTTT.

This clone was seen only once. This sequence joins TRBV11-2 and TRBJ2-2; D perhaps matches TRBD1 (5 bases). The CDR3 runs 14 residues. Germline V gene sequence: CDR1 SGHAT, CDR2 FQNNGV. The ends were cut back, 1 base at V and 7 bases at J, with 10 bases in the middle. The CDR3 nucleotides are TGTGCCAGCAGCTTAGGGGCCCAGGGCGGGGAGCTGTTTTTT. Residues: CASSLGAQGGELFF.

This chain links TRBV25-1 with TRBJ2-1; 7 bases fit TRBD1. In germline, CDR1 is MGHDK, CDR2 SYGVNS. CDR3 length: 13 amino acids. Losses at the gene ends were 6 bases for V and 10 bases for J; bases not matched to a gene: 9. The CDR3 DNA is TGTGCCAGCAGGGGGCAGGGGGTAGCGGAGCAGTTCTTC. Translated, it gives CASRGQGVAEQFF.

The chain joins TRBV9 to TRBJ1-2; D uncertain. This CDR3 has 14 residues. CDR1 is SGDLS and CDR2 is YYNGEE in the germline V gene. V lost 3 bases and J lost 3, with 12 bases in between. CDR3 bases: TGTGCCAGCAGCGCCAGACAAACGGACTATGGCTACACCTTC. This translates into CASSARQTDYGYTF.

The rearrangement uses TRBV11-2 and TRBJ2-7, with 8 bases that match TRBD1. V shed 5 bases, J shed 1 base, and the junction held 7 bases outside the gene matches. The CDR3 has 15 residues. Germline V gene lookup returns CDR1 SGHAT and CDR2 FQNNGV. The CDR3 loop is CASSLGQGASYEQYF. CDR3 in DNA: TGTGCCAGCAGCCTCGGGCAGGGGGCTTCCTACGAGCAGTACTTC.